This T cell receptor (beta chain) was sequenced in a study of cytomegalovirus exposure and HLA in healthy donors. The germline gives CDR1 SGHRS, CDR2 YFSETQ. The junction had 4 bases not matched to a gene; V was cut back by 4 bases and J by 2 bases. This CDR3 is 14 amino acids long. The PCR was carried out with 60 Vbeta primers and 13 Jbeta primers. Method: immunoSEQ multiplex PCR; TCRdb's copy keeps in-frame clones and lacks some. There are approximately 130,000 clones in the sample; approximately 80% occur only once, and less than 1.5% lies in the top ten. The sample comprised PBMCs. The rearrangement links TRBV5-1 to TRBJ2-3, with TRBD1 matching 7 bases. This clonotype originated in a girl aged 2 to 10 in good health and CMV-seronegative. The CDR3 bases are TGCGCCAGCAGCCCAAGGGGGCCCACAGATACGCAGTATTTT. Translated: CASSPRGPTDTQYF.